This T cell receptor (beta chain) was found in a study of blood T cell repertoires in COVID-19. Study information: Spain, Italy and the United States supplied samples that represented acute and convalescent COVID-19. Sources were T cells, B-cell-depleted T cells, or PBMCs; the material itself was cDNA or gDNA.

As processed by the authors: Amplification from reference gene primers served as the basis for estimated nucleated cell counts. Repertoires were generated with immunoSEQ multiplex PCR, while TCRdb's copy carries only in-frame clones and drops some. V, J and clone size are taken as reported in that table, and D and trimming were inferred from the DNA itself. The sample yields under 150,000 clones, about four fifths seen once. Germline V lookup: CDR1 GTSNPN, CDR2 SVGIG (reference sequence). The ends were cut back, 1 base at V and 1 base at J, with 17 bases in the middle. There are 16 residues in the CDR3.

The sequenced sample was PBMCs or T cells enriched from blood (not recorded which). This TCR came from a man aged 35 to 55 with acute COVID-19. The chain is built from TRBV30 and TRBJ2-7, with unresolved D. CDR3 residues: CAWSGKSGYYSYEQYF. CDR3 sequence (DNA): TGTGCCTGGAGTGGGAAGAGTGGCTACTATTCCTACGAGCAGTACTTC.